The 21 T cell receptor beta chains below were found in one sample sequenced in a study of cytomegalovirus exposure and HLA in healthy donors (dated by TCRdb to about 2017). Receptor libraries were prepared by the immunoSEQ multiplex PCR assay. A mixture of 60 forward primers for TCR Vbeta segments and 13 reverse primers for TCR Jbeta segments was used in the multiplex PCR. The table comes from immuneACCESS by way of TCRdb, which keeps in-frame sequences with V and J called. Part of the clones is missing from these tables; in studies checked, under half for an unresolved V gene and the rest for unknown reasons. The sample includes 150,000 to 200,000 clones, with around 80% observed a single time. The biggest ten clones account for around 1.9% of the sample. Material: PBMCs. These receptors were collected from a woman in her thirties in good health and CMV-seronegative.

This sequence joins TRBV6-5 and TRBJ1-1; 10 bases fit TRBD1. The length of the CDR3 is 11 residues. The germline V gene encodes CDR1 MNHEY and CDR2 SVGAGI. The V and J ends lost 4 bases and 10 bases, in that order; junction bases with no gene match: 0. This chain's CDR3 is CASSWDRGAFF. In DNA, the CDR3 is TGTGCCAGCAGTTGGGACAGGGGAGCTTTCTTT.

The chain couples TRBV19 to TRBJ1-5, with 9 bases lining up with TRBD1. Germline CDR1 LNHDA, CDR2 SQIVND (reference sequence). This CDR3 spans 17 amino acids. Losses at the gene ends were 3 bases for V and 3 bases for J; bases not matched to a gene: 9. The CDR3 protein is CASSILRGQGSNQPQHF. The CDR3 DNA follows: TGTGCCAGTAGTATTTTGAGGGGACAGGGCTCCAATCAGCCCCAGCATTTT. Variable domain in full (rest from reference TRBV19 and TRBJ1-5): DGGITQSPKYLFRKEGQNVTLSCEQNLNHDAMYWYRQDPGQGLRLIYYSQIVNDFQKGDIAEGYSVSREKKESFPLTVTSAQKNPTAFYLCASSILRGQGSNQPQHFGDGTRLSIL.

The chain recombines TRBV9 with TRBJ1-2; D is unresolved. Trimming shortened V by 0 bases and J by 8 bases, and 8 bases separated the two germline ends. This CDR3 region has 12 residues. Germline V gene sequence: CDR1 SGDLS, CDR2 YYNGEE. The CDR3 region is CASSVGGLGYTF. The CDR3 region has the DNA TGTGCCAGCAGCGTAGGAGGGTTGGGCTACACCTTC.

The CDR3 here is CASSIGAGGIDTQYF. CDR3 coding DNA: TGTGCCAGTAGTATAGGAGCGGGGGGAATAGATACGCAGTATTTT. The chain uses TRBV19 and TRBJ2-3; 9 bases are shared with TRBD2. Looked up from germline, CDR1 is LNHDA and CDR2 is SQIVND (reference sequence). The junction had 4 bases not matched to a gene; V was cut back by 1 base and J by 5 bases. The CDR3 runs to 15 residues.

The chain uses TRBV6-6 and TRBJ2-7; maybe TRBD1 (6 bases). The germline V gene has CDR1 MNHNY and CDR2 SVGAGI (reference sequence). Between the trimmed V and J ends, which lost 2 bases and 6 bases, there was a span of 17 bases. The CDR3 spans 15 residues. CDR3 residues: CASSYGKGETTEQYF. The CDR3 nucleotides are TGTGCCAGCAGTTACGGTAAGGGGGAGACCACCGAGCAGTACTTC.

This clone was recorded a few times. This chain joins TRBV6-6 and TRBJ1-5, with 8 positions matching TRBD1. The CDR3 length is 14 residues. CDR1 is MNHNY, CDR2 SVGAGI, per germline (reference sequence). The V gene end was trimmed by 7 bases and the J gene end by 4 bases; junction bases not matched to a gene: 6. CDR3 in DNA: TGTGCCAGCACCGCAGGGGGCTGGAATCAGCCCCAGCATTTT. Translation gives CASTAGGWNQPQHF.

Notes on this clone: Other DNA sequences in the same sample also yield this CDR3. J is TRBJ2-2 and V is TRBV7-9; TRBD1 agrees at 7 bases. The V gene's germline CDR1 is SEHNR and CDR2 FQNEAQ (reference sequence). The CDR3 extends over 15 amino acids. Trimming at V came to 5 bases and at J to 5 bases, leaving 8 bases not matched to a gene. The CDR3 is CASSQQGTGTGELFF. DNA of the CDR3: TGTGCCAGCAGCCAACAGGGGACGGGGACCGGGGAGCTGTTTTTT.

The rearrangement uses TRBV6-1 and TRBJ2-7; TRBD2 might be the D (5 bases). Trimming removed 1 base at V and 5 bases at J, with 15 bases between. Germline CDR1 and CDR2: MNHNS and SASEGT. CDR3 length: 15 residues. This CDR3 reads CASSEEAVLGDEQYF. The CDR3 bases are TGTGCCAGCAGTGAAGAAGCGGTCCTCGGCGACGAGCAGTACTTC.

The rearrangement links TRBV7-9 to TRBJ1-2, with 10 bases lining up with TRBD1. The CDR3 consists of 16 residues. CDR1 and CDR2 from the germline V gene are SEHNR and FQNEAQ (reference sequence). The ends lost 5 bases at V and 8 bases at J; junction bases unmatched: 14. CDR3 DNA: TGTGCCAGCAGCCCACCTACGGGGACAGGGGATCGAGGCTACACCTTC. Protein sequence: CASSPPTGTGDRGYTF. Complete variable domain (other parts from reference TRBV7-9 and TRBJ1-2): DTGVSQNPRHKITKRGQNVTFRCDPISEHNRLYWYRQTLGQGPEFLTYFQNEAQLEKSRLLSDRFSAERPKGSFSTLEIQRTEQGDSAMYLCASSPPTGTGDRGYTFGSGTRLTVV.

The chain carries TRBV30 and TRBJ1-1; D is unclear. V gave up 3 bases and J gave up 1 base, with 9 bases separating them. This CDR3 has 13 amino acids. CDR1 is GTSNPN, CDR2 SVGIG, per germline (reference sequence). In DNA form, the CDR3 reads TGTGCCTGGAGATACCGGGAGAACACTGAAGCTTTCTTT. Translation gives CAWRYRENTEAFF.

This clone was picked up a small number of times. The chain is built from TRBV6-1 and TRBJ1-1; a possible D gene is TRBD1 (6 bases). CDR1 and CDR2 from the germline V gene are MNHNS and SASEGT. V was clipped by 4 bases and J by 4 bases, with 13 bases between them. The CDR3 length is 14 residues. CDR3 nucleotides: TGTGCCAGCAGTGTAGGAGGGGGGGGCACTGAAGCTTTCTTT. As protein: CASSVGGGGTEAFF.

J is TRBJ1-1 and V is TRBV19; D uncertain. The CDR3 has 11 amino acids. Germline CDR1 and CDR2: LNHDA and SQIVND (reference sequence). Trimming removed 6 bases at V and 1 base at J, with 3 bases between. CDR3 sequence reads: CASSRNTEAFF. In DNA form, the CDR3 reads TGTGCCAGTAGCAGGAACACTGAAGCTTTCTTT.

V gene TRBV6-5 combines with J gene TRBJ1-5, with 7 bases identical to TRBD1. The CDR3 runs 14 residues. V dropped 4 bases and J dropped 4; count of bases not matched to a gene: 4. Germline V CDR1 and CDR2: MNHEY, SVGAGI. This CDR3 is CASSSSGGNQPQHF. CDR3 sequence (DNA): TGTGCCAGCAGTTCGTCAGGGGGGAATCAGCCCCAGCATTTT.

CDR3 protein: CSAIQGWRYTF. In DNA, the CDR3 is TGCAGTGCGATACAGGGTTGGCGCTACACCTTC. The V and J genes are TRBV20-1 and TRBJ1-2, with D possibly matching TRBD1 (6 bases). Germline CDR1 reads DFQATT; CDR2 reads SNEGSKA (reference sequence). Trimming removed 6 bases at V and 9 bases at J, with 14 bases between. The CDR3 has 11 residues.

V usage is TRBV7-2 and J usage is TRBJ1-2; the match to TRBD1 covers 8 bases. The V gene's germline CDR1 is SGHTA and CDR2 FQGNSA. This CDR3 is built from 14 residues. The V gene end was trimmed by 5 bases and the J gene end by 0 bases; junction bases not matched to a gene: 2. CDR3 in DNA: TGTGCCAGCAGCCCACAGGGGGCTAACTATGGCTACACCTTC. It is translated as CASSPQGANYGYTF.

On this clone: Compared with germline, one end of the junction differs, possibly owing to a read error. The chain couples TRBV5-4 to TRBJ2-5, with D maybe TRBD1 (5 bases). The J call is uncertain, as TRBJ2-7 better fits the DNA end. This CDR3 spans 14 amino acids. CDR1 SGHNT and CDR2 YYREEE come from the germline V gene (reference sequence). CDR3 sequence reads: CVSSQKLGAVEQYF. The DNA of the CDR3 is TGTGTCAGCAGCCAGAAGTTAGGGGCGGTCGAGCAGTACTTC.

The chain recombines TRBV7-8 with TRBJ2-1; a weak D match, TRBD1 (6 bases). CDR3 length: 15 residues. Germline-derived CDR1 and CDR2 are SGHVS and FQNEAQ. The V and J ends lost 5 bases and 3 bases respectively, with 14 bases between them. The CDR3 sequence: CASSEGTGLYNEQFF. Written as DNA, the CDR3 is TGTGCCAGCAGCGAAGGAACAGGGCTCTACAATGAGCAGTTCTTC.

The V and J genes are TRBV10-3 and TRBJ1-3; D might be TRBD1 (5 bases). V gave up 4 bases and J gave up 0 bases, with 19 bases separating them. Per germline, CDR1 ENHRY and CDR2 SYGVKD. CDR3 length equals 18 residues. CDR3 loop: CAISGGLAGTFSGNTIYF. The DNA of the CDR3 is TGTGCCATCAGTGGCGGTTTGGCAGGGACTTTCTCTGGAAACACCATATATTTT.

J is TRBJ2-7 and V is TRBV6-1; 7 bases are a match to TRBD2. Germline trimming cut 4 bases from V and 0 bases from J; bases unmatched to any gene: 6. Germline CDR1 is MNHNS and CDR2 is SASEGT. The CDR3 is 15 amino acids. The CDR3 coding sequence is TGTGCCAGCAGTGTGGTACGGACTAGCTCCTACGAGCAGTACTTC. It specifies CASSVVRTSSYEQYF.

This chain uses TRBV5-1 with TRBJ1-2; no clear D. Trimming shortened V by 3 bases and J by 8 bases, and 17 bases separated the two germline ends. CDR1 is SGHRS and CDR2 is YFSETQ in the germline V gene. The CDR3 is 14 residues long. CDR3 amino acids: CASSSPEGVGGYTF. CDR3 coding DNA: TGCGCCAGCAGCTCCCCCGAGGGTGTGGGGGGCTACACCTTC.

The rearrangement joins TRBV6-1 to TRBJ2-1; tentatively, D is TRBD2 (5 bases). CDR1 is MNHNS and CDR2 is SASEGT in the germline V gene. The V and J ends lost 0 bases and 0 bases respectively, with 9 bases between them. The CDR3 contains 16 residues. CDR3 in amino acids: CASSEAQLVSYNEQFF. The CDR3 bases are TGTGCCAGCAGTGAAGCCCAACTAGTCTCCTACAATGAGCAGTTCTTC.